A selection of T cell receptor beta chains follows, all from one sample in a study of CD8+ T cells in alopecia areata. Sequenced by immunoSEQ multiplex PCR; TCRdb stores in-frame clones only, minus some. The table has approximately 300,000 clones, 58% seen once. The specimen was CD4+ T cells sorted from blood, collected at week 24, from a patient treated with tofacitinib. The source of these receptors is a human donor with alopecia areata. The CDR3 runs from the conserved cysteine through the conserved F or W. A D gene is named only where the DNA matches it firmly. A row's size may be missing; if present it is once, few, many or a size class.

d_call j_call v_call cdr3_length clone_size cdr3_aa cdr3_nt
- TRBJ2-3 TRBV10-3 12 - CAIKGGTDTQYF TGTGCCATCAAAGGGGGGACAGATACGCAGTATTTT
- TRBJ2-7 TRBV4-1 13 - CASSQVLLAEQYF TGCGCCAGCAGCCAAGTTCTTCTCGCCGAGCAGTACTTC
TRBD2 TRBJ2-1 TRBV2 14 - CASTPGLAANEQFF TGTGCCAGCACCCCGGGACTAGCGGCCAATGAGCAGTTCTTC
- TRBJ2-2 TRBV29-1 13 few CSVSWAPPGELFF TGCAGCGTTAGCTGGGCACCCCCCGGGGAGCTGTTTTTT
- TRBJ2-1 TRBV6-5 14 few CASRSSSSYNEQFF TGTGCCAGCAGGTCCTCGAGCTCCTACAATGAGCAGTTCTTC
- TRBJ2-3 TRBV7-7 14 - CASSLNSGWDTQYF TGTGCTAGCAGCTTAAACTCCGGCTGGGATACGCAGTATTTT
- TRBJ2-5 TRBV28 13 few CASAHSYQETQYF TGTGCCAGCGCACACTCTTACCAAGAGACCCAGTACTTC
- TRBJ2-7 TRBV25-1 14 - CASSEPGPRSQQYF TGTGCCAGCAGTGAACCGGGCCCTAGGTCCCAGCAGTACTTC
- TRBJ2-1 TRBV29-1 11 once CSVDRGNEQFF TGCAGCGTTGATAGGGGTAATGAGCAGTTCTTC
- TRBJ2-1 TRBV7-9 11 - CASTGYNEQFF TGTGCCAGCACCGGCTACAATGAGCAGTTCTTC
- TRBJ2-7 TRBV2 12 - CASKRVSYEQYF TGTGCCAGCAAACGGGTGTCCTACGAGCAGTACTTC
- TRBJ1-5 TRBV28 16 few CASSPGTKTSNQPQHF TGTGCCAGCAGTCCCGGGACCAAGACTAGCAATCAGCCCCAGCATTTT
TRBD1 TRBJ1-5 TRBV29-1 13 - CSVWTGQGQPQHF TGCAGCGTGTGGACAGGGCAGGGTCAGCCCCAGCATTTT
TRBD1 TRBJ2-3 TRBV5-1 15 - CASSLQGPHTDTQYF TGCGCCAGCAGCCTACAGGGGCCCCACACAGATACGCAGTATTTT
TRBD2 TRBJ2-1 TRBV29-1 15 - CSVRRTSFPDNEQFF TGCAGCGTCAGAAGGACTAGTTTTCCCGACAATGAGCAGTTCTTC
TRBD1 TRBJ2-2 TRBV5-4 15 - CASSFPGGQGGELFF TGTGCCAGCAGCTTCCCAGGGGGCCAAGGCGGGGAGCTGTTTTTT
- TRBJ2-1 TRBV11-3 15 - CASSPGGGRINEQFF TGTGCCAGCAGCCCGGGCGGGGGCCGGATCAATGAGCAGTTCTTC
- TRBJ1-1 TRBV7-2 15 - CASSLSRGVDTEAFF TGTGCCAGCAGCTTGTCGAGGGGGGTGGACACTGAAGCTTTCTTT
- TRBJ2-4 TRBV29-1 14 - CSVGGVLAKNIQYF TGCAGCGTTGGAGGGGTCTTAGCCAAAAACATTCAGTACTTC
- TRBJ2-7 TRBV9 15 once CASSVGGQLNYEQYF TGTGCCAGCAGCGTCGGGGGACAGCTTAACTACGAGCAGTACTTC
- TRBJ1-1 TRBV10-3 14 - CAISEGGMNTEAFF TGTGCCATCAGTGAGGGGGGAATGAACACTGAAGCTTTCTTT
- TRBJ1-1 TRBV6-5 13 - CASSPRENTEAFF TGTGCCAGCAGCCCCAGGGAGAACACTGAAGCTTTCTTT
TRBD1 TRBJ2-1 TRBV5-6 17 - CASSVGLRDSSYNEQFF TGTGCCAGCAGCGTCGGACTCCGGGACAGCTCCTACAATGAGCAGTTCTTC
- TRBJ2-3 TRBV30 14 - CAWSWGGGTDTQYF TGTGCCTGGAGTTGGGGTGGAGGCACAGATACGCAGTATTTT
- TRBJ1-2 TRBV5-1 13 - CASSLDQGYGYTF TGCGCCAGCAGCTTGGATCAGGGGTATGGCTACACCTTC
- TRBJ2-3 TRBV30 14 - CAWSTGPRTDTQYF TGTGCCTGGAGTACGGGACCGCGGACAGATACGCAGTATTTT
TRBD1 TRBJ1-4 TRBV29-1 13 few CSVATGGYEKLFF TGCAGCGTTGCTACAGGGGGGTATGAAAAACTGTTTTTT
- TRBJ1-5 TRBV21-1 15 few CASSKGTQVSQPQHF TGTGCCAGCAGCAAAGGGACACAGGTTAGTCAGCCCCAGCATTTT
- TRBJ2-5 TRBV28 15 - CASSVRIGTQETQYF TGTGCCAGCAGTGTCCGCATCGGGACCCAAGAGACCCAGTACTTC